A selection of T cell receptor beta chains follows, all from one sample in a study of CD8+ T cells in alopecia areata. Here immunoSEQ multiplex PCR was the method, and the copy in TCRdb shows in-frame clones only, minus some. The table shows approximately 30,000 clones, with approximately 60% occurring only once. Material for sequencing was NKG2D-high CD8+ T cells sorted from blood. Receptors were obtained from a human donor with alopecia areata. Each CDR3 is given with its conserved first and last residue. The D gene is left open where the match is weak. Size tells how often a clone was seen (once, few, many) or the class of an expanded clone, and some rows leave it out.

J gene | V gene | clone size | D gene | CDR3 protein | CDR3 DNA
TRBJ2-7 | TRBV4-3 | NA | NA | CASSQGKDSSYEQYF | TGCGCCAGCAGCCAAGGAAAAGACAGCTCCTACGAGCAGTACTTC
TRBJ1-6 | TRBV7-9 | NA | TRBD1 | CASSLDETGHRSPLHF | TGTGCCAGCAGCTTAGATGAGACAGGGCATCGTTCACCCCTCCACTTT
TRBJ2-1 | TRBV29-1 | NA | NA | CSAGVASYNEQFF | TGCAGCGCGGGGGTCGCCTCCTACAATGAGCAGTTCTTC
TRBJ2-5 | TRBV5-6 | NA | TRBD2 | CASSPGVSGRETQYF | TGTGCCAGCAGTCCCGGCGTTAGCGGGCGGGAGACCCAGTACTTC
TRBJ1-2 | TRBV5-1 | NA | NA | CASSLEYDLLGYTF | TGCGCCAGCAGCTTGGAATATGACCTTCTGGGCTACACCTTC
TRBJ2-3 | TRBV28 | NA | NA | CASSLSGDTDTQYF | TGTGCCAGCAGTTTATCGGGGGACACAGATACGCAGTATTTT
TRBJ1-4 | TRBV9 | NA | TRBD1 | CASSADRGKLFF | TGTGCCAGCAGCGCGGACAGGGGAAAACTGTTTTTT
TRBJ2-3 | TRBV29-1 | few | NA | CSVATDTQYF | TGCAGCGTGGCGACAGATACGCAGTATTTT
TRBJ2-6 | TRBV27 | NA | TRBD1 | CASSLIGQGRAGANVLTF | TGTGCCAGCAGTTTAATAGGACAGGGAAGAGCTGGGGCCAACGTCCTGACTTTC
TRBJ2-2 | TRBV27 | NA | NA | CASRGANTGELFF | TGTGCCAGCAGGGGGGCGAACACCGGGGAGCTGTTTTTT
TRBJ2-7 | TRBV15 | NA | NA | CATSLEFNYEQYF | TGTGCCACCAGCCTAGAATTTAACTACGAGCAGTACTTC
TRBJ2-5 | TRBV7-9 | NA | TRBD1 | CASSGDSPKEQYF | TGTGCCAGCAGCGGGGACAGCCCTAAAGAGCAGTACTTC
TRBJ2-1 | TRBV5-1 | NA | NA | CASSPLWGETYNEQFF | TGCGCCAGCAGCCCTCTTTGGGGGGAGACCTACAATGAGCAGTTCTTC
TRBJ2-1 | TRBV29-1 | NA | TRBD2 | CSGSSGRGDNEQFF | TGCAGCGGAAGTAGCGGGAGGGGAGACAATGAGCAGTTCTTC
TRBJ2-4 | TRBV19 | NA | TRBD1 | CASSIGTGGSMYF | TGTGCCAGTAGTATTGGGACAGGTGGCTCCATGTACTTC
TRBJ2-1 | TRBV7-9 | few | TRBD2 | CASSLVREPSGRENNEQFF | TGTGCCAGCAGCTTAGTACGGGAACCTAGCGGGAGGGAAAACAATGAGCAGTTCTTC
TRBJ2-7 | TRBV29-1 | few | NA | CSVETGRGYEQYF | TGCAGCGTGGAGACAGGGAGGGGGTACGAGCAGTACTTC
TRBJ1-5 | TRBV4-1 | NA | NA | CASSQDPGQPQHF | TGCGCCAGCAGCCAAGATCCCGGTCAGCCCCAGCATTTT
TRBJ2-1 | TRBV7-9 | few | NA | CASSSWTQYNEQFF | TGTGCCAGCAGCTCCTGGACGCAGTACAATGAGCAGTTCTTC
TRBJ2-7 | TRBV5-6 | NA | TRBD1 | CASSFPQGASYEQYF | TGTGCCAGCAGCTTCCCACAGGGGGCCTCCTACGAGCAGTACTTC
TRBJ2-5 | TRBV7-8 | NA | NA | CASSLAAIINRVETQYF | TGTGCCAGCAGCTTAGCCGCCATAATTAACAGGGTGGAGACCCAGTACTTC
TRBJ2-1 | TRBV29-1 | NA | TRBD2 | CSVDGASGGYNEQFF | TGCAGCGTTGATGGAGCTAGCGGGGGGTACAATGAGCAGTTCTTC
TRBJ1-1 | TRBV29-1 | NA | TRBD1 | CSVEGQGRTEAFF | TGCAGCGTAGAGGGACAGGGGAGGACTGAAGCTTTCTTT
TRBJ2-7 | TRBV7-9 | NA | TRBD1 | CASSSGTGVEQYF | TGTGCCAGCAGCTCCGGGACAGGGGTCGAGCAGTACTTC
TRBJ1-3 | TRBV4-1 | NA | NA | CASSHLSVPYSGNTIYF | TGCGCCAGCAGCCATCTCTCCGTCCCCTACTCTGGAAACACCATATATTTT
TRBJ2-1 | TRBV5-1 | NA | TRBD2 | CASSGISGSYNEQFF | TGCGCCAGCAGCGGTATTAGCGGGAGTTATAATGAGCAGTTCTTC
TRBJ2-1 | TRBV4-3 | NA | TRBD2 | CASLESGRTFF | TGCGCCAGTCTCGAGAGCGGGAGGACGTTCTTC
TRBJ2-5 | TRBV15 | NA | NA | CATRVGQGLRETQYF | TGTGCCACCCGGGTTGGACAAGGGCTTCGGGAGACCCAGTACTTC
TRBJ2-5 | TRBV5-4 | NA | TRBD2 | CASSYGLAGEQETQYF | TGTGCCAGCAGCTACGGACTAGCGGGCGAACAAGAGACCCAGTACTTC
TRBJ2-3 | TRBV18 | NA | NA | CASSPIRFSDTQYF | TGTGCCAGCTCACCGATCAGGTTTTCAGATACGCAGTATTTT
TRBJ2-1 | TRBV29-1 | once | NA | CSVEMRMEVMYNEQFF | TGCAGCGTTGAAATGCGTATGGAGGTTATGTACAATGAGCAGTTCTTC
TRBJ2-1 | TRBV19 | NA | NA | CASSLLGGQSHLEQFF | TGTGCCAGTAGCCTCCTTGGGGGACAATCGCACCTTGAGCAGTTCTTC
TRBJ2-7 | TRBV28 | NA | TRBD1 | CASSRERTGNGEQYF | TGTGCCAGCAGCAGAGAACGGACAGGGAATGGCGAGCAGTACTTC
TRBJ1-1 | TRBV6-5 | NA | TRBD1 | CATRTGGIRDTEAFF | TGTGCCACCAGGACAGGGGGGATTAGGGACACTGAAGCTTTCTTT
TRBJ2-7 | TRBV28 | NA | TRBD1 | CASSPRDRDYEQYF | TGTGCCAGCAGTCCCCGGGACAGGGACTACGAGCAGTACTTC
TRBJ2-7 | TRBV5-1 | few | NA | CASSLAMRGTGPSYEQYF | TGCGCCAGCAGCTTGGCCATGAGGGGGACGGGGCCCTCCTACGAGCAGTACTTC
TRBJ2-5 | TRBV11-2 | NA | NA | CASSLESSGSVTQYF | TGTGCCAGCAGCTTAGAGTCTTCAGGCAGTGTGACCCAGTACTTC
TRBJ2-2 | TRBV7-6 | NA | TRBD1 | CASSVIGQASTGELFF | TGTGCCAGCAGCGTTATCGGACAGGCGAGCACCGGGGAGCTGTTTTTT
TRBJ2-1 | TRBV9 | NA | TRBD2 | CASSVVGSGGYNEQFF | TGTGCCAGCAGCGTAGTCGGGAGCGGGGGTTACAATGAGCAGTTCTTC
TRBJ2-7 | TRBV5-1 | NA | NA | CASSLAGDTLEQYF | TGCGCCAGCAGCTTGGCCGGTGACACTCTCGAGCAGTACTTC
TRBJ2-7 | TRBV29-1 | NA | TRBD2 | CSVAGTSGPYYEQYF | TGCAGCGTTGCCGGGACTAGCGGGCCCTACTACGAGCAGTACTTC
TRBJ2-1 | TRBV6-6 | NA | TRBD1 | CASTATGENEQFF | TGTGCCAGCACTGCAACAGGGGAGAATGAGCAGTTCTTC